Listed below are T cell receptor beta chains from one sample, sequenced in a study of cytomegalovirus exposure and HLA in healthy donors. Clones were sequenced by immunoSEQ multiplex PCR, and TCRdb holds only the in-frame ones, with some missing. Reported are under 200,000 clones; the ten largest clones contain approximately 6.4%. Sequences were obtained from PBMCs. The source of these receptors is a man between 25 and 39 years old in good health and CMV-seronegative. The CDR3 runs from the conserved cysteine through the conserved F or W. A D gene is named only where the DNA matches it firmly.

d_gene: NA
v_gene: TRBV28
j_gene: TRBJ2-6
CDR3aa: CAGRDSGPSGANVLTF
CDR3nt: TGTGCCGGCCGGGACTCGGGGCCTTCTGGGGCCAACGTCCTGACTTTC

d_gene: TRBD2
v_gene: TRBV5-5
j_gene: TRBJ2-7
CDR3aa: CASRDIGGFRYEQYF
CDR3nt: TGTGCCAGCAGGGATATCGGGGGGTTTCGCTACGAGCAGTACTTC

d_gene: TRBD2
v_gene: TRBV7-8
j_gene: TRBJ2-5
CDR3aa: CASSSRLAGGQETQYF
CDR3nt: TGTGCCAGCAGCTCAAGACTAGCGGGAGGTCAAGAGACCCAGTACTTC

d_gene: NA
v_gene: TRBV11-2
j_gene: TRBJ2-3
CDR3aa: CASSPTGRNTDTQYF
CDR3nt: TGTGCCAGCAGTCCAACGGGTCGAAACACAGATACGCAGTATTTT

d_gene: NA
v_gene: TRBV11-1
j_gene: TRBJ2-3
CDR3aa: CASSSWGLIAKDTQYF
CDR3nt: TGTGCCAGCAGCTCCTGGGGACTCATCGCCAAGGATACGCAGTATTTT

d_gene: NA
v_gene: TRBV9
j_gene: TRBJ1-2
CDR3aa: CASSVGTTNNYGYTF
CDR3nt: TGTGCCAGCAGCGTAGGGACTACAAATAACTATGGCTACACCTTC

d_gene: TRBD2
v_gene: TRBV28
j_gene: TRBJ2-3
CDR3aa: CAFGTSGTDTQYF
CDR3nt: TGCGCGTTTGGGACTAGCGGCACAGATACGCAGTATTTT

d_gene: TRBD1
v_gene: TRBV5-1
j_gene: TRBJ1-1
CDR3aa: CASSLNTGTGGTEAFF
CDR3nt: TGCGCCAGCAGCTTAAACACCGGGACAGGAGGCACTGAAGCTTTCTTT

d_gene: NA
v_gene: TRBV6-5
j_gene: TRBJ1-1
CDR3aa: CASSYDGHLNTEAFF
CDR3nt: TGTGCCAGCAGTTACGATGGACATTTGAACACTGAAGCTTTCTTT

d_gene: NA
v_gene: TRBV11-2
j_gene: TRBJ1-4
CDR3aa: CASSPDFVTNEKLFF
CDR3nt: TGTGCCAGCAGCCCCGACTTTGTAACTAATGAAAAACTGTTTTTT

d_gene: NA
v_gene: TRBV7-2
j_gene: TRBJ2-3
CDR3aa: CASSLKTASTDTQYF
CDR3nt: TGTGCCAGCAGCTTAAAGACAGCGAGCACAGATACGCAGTATTTT

d_gene: TRBD1
v_gene: TRBV9
j_gene: TRBJ2-2
CDR3aa: CASSIGRQGGNTGELFF
CDR3nt: TGTGCCAGCAGCATTGGGAGACAGGGTGGGAACACCGGGGAGCTGTTTTTT

d_gene: NA
v_gene: TRBV4-2
j_gene: TRBJ2-7
CDR3aa: CASSRRGDTGHEQYF
CDR3nt: TGTGCCAGCAGCCGCCGAGGGGACACGGGGCACGAGCAGTACTTC

d_gene: NA
v_gene: TRBV2
j_gene: TRBJ1-3
CDR3aa: CASSDLGGGLGNTIYF
CDR3nt: TGTGCCAGCAGTGATTTGGGTGGAGGGCTCGGAAACACCATATATTTT

d_gene: TRBD1
v_gene: TRBV6-5
j_gene: TRBJ1-2
CDR3aa: CASSQDREGHGYTF
CDR3nt: TGTGCCAGCAGTCAGGACAGGGAGGGGCATGGCTACACCTTC

d_gene: NA
v_gene: TRBV9
j_gene: TRBJ1-5
CDR3aa: CASSVNGREGEPQHF
CDR3nt: TGTGCCAGCAGCGTAAACGGTCGTGAGGGGGAGCCCCAGCATTTT

d_gene: NA
v_gene: TRBV27
j_gene: TRBJ2-2
CDR3aa: CASSRPSWATNTGELFF
CDR3nt: TGTGCCAGCAGCCGCCCCTCTTGGGCTACGAACACCGGGGAGCTGTTTTTT

d_gene: NA
v_gene: TRBV30
j_gene: TRBJ1-5
CDR3aa: CAWRPYPNQPQHF
CDR3nt: TGTGCCTGGAGGCCCTACCCCAATCAGCCCCAGCATTTT

d_gene: NA
v_gene: TRBV7-2
j_gene: TRBJ1-2
CDR3aa: CASSSIGGREGYTF
CDR3nt: TGTGCCAGCAGTTCGATTGGGGGACGGGAGGGCTACACCTTC

d_gene: NA
v_gene: TRBV5-8
j_gene: TRBJ2-7
CDR3aa: CASSPQVGQFEQYF
CDR3nt: TGTGCCAGCAGCCCCCAGGTGGGGCAGTTCGAGCAGTACTTC

d_gene: NA
v_gene: TRBV6-6
j_gene: TRBJ2-7
CDR3aa: CASSSSEQYF
CDR3nt: TGTGCCAGCAGCTCTAGCGAGCAGTACTTC

d_gene: TRBD2
v_gene: TRBV6-5
j_gene: TRBJ2-1
CDR3aa: CASSLAGDLWDEQFF
CDR3nt: TGTGCCAGCAGTCTAGCGGGAGATTTATGGGATGAGCAGTTCTTC

d_gene: TRBD2
v_gene: TRBV9
j_gene: TRBJ2-7
CDR3aa: CASSPTSGTGSGWYEQYF
CDR3nt: TGTGCCAGCAGCCCGACTAGCGGGACGGGTTCGGGATGGTACGAGCAGTACTTC

d_gene: TRBD1
v_gene: TRBV19
j_gene: TRBJ1-4
CDR3aa: CASRPRGGQATNEKLFF
CDR3nt: TGTGCCAGTAGACCTAGGGGAGGACAGGCAACTAATGAAAAACTGTTTTTT

d_gene: NA
v_gene: TRBV28
j_gene: TRBJ1-1
CDR3aa: CASSLSRGYTEAFF
CDR3nt: TGTGCTAGCAGTTTATCAAGGGGTTACACTGAAGCTTTCTTT

d_gene: TRBD1
v_gene: TRBV7-8
j_gene: TRBJ1-2
CDR3aa: CASSPTPVQGGYTF
CDR3nt: TGTGCCAGCAGCCCAACTCCCGTACAGGGGGGCTACACCTTC

d_gene: TRBD1
v_gene: TRBV5-1
j_gene: TRBJ2-7
CDR3aa: CASSPTWDRPYEQYF
CDR3nt: TGCGCCAGCAGCCCGACCTGGGACAGGCCCTACGAGCAGTACTTC

d_gene: TRBD1
v_gene: TRBV5-8
j_gene: TRBJ1-2
CDR3aa: CASSSTGGEYYGYTF
CDR3nt: TGTGCCAGCAGCTCGACAGGGGGCGAGTACTATGGCTACACCTTC

d_gene: TRBD2
v_gene: TRBV5-1
j_gene: TRBJ2-7
CDR3aa: CASRYWEGRYEQYF
CDR3nt: TGCGCCAGCAGATATTGGGAGGGCCGCTACGAGCAGTACTTC

d_gene: TRBD1
v_gene: TRBV5-6
j_gene: TRBJ2-7
CDR3aa: CASSFRDRHYEQYF
CDR3nt: TGTGCCAGCAGCTTCCGGGACAGGCACTACGAGCAGTACTTC

d_gene: TRBD1
v_gene: TRBV12-5
j_gene: TRBJ2-2
CDR3aa: CASGSWTGPNTGELFF
CDR3nt: TGTGCTAGTGGTTCTTGGACAGGGCCCAACACCGGGGAGCTGTTTTTT

d_gene: NA
v_gene: TRBV7-2
j_gene: TRBJ1-2
CDR3aa: CASSLKSRERGNYGYTF
CDR3nt: TGTGCCAGCAGCTTGAAGAGCAGGGAAAGGGGTAACTATGGCTACACCTTC

d_gene: NA
v_gene: TRBV27
j_gene: TRBJ2-7
CDR3aa: CASSYRDGGLWRSYEQYF
CDR3nt: TGTGCCAGCAGCTACCGGGACGGGGGACTTTGGCGGAGCTACGAGCAGTACTTC